What follows are 10 T cell receptor beta chains derived from one specimen sequenced in a study of tumor-infiltrating lymphocytes in primary liver carcinoma. The researchers produced TCR beta cDNA from around 500 ng total RNA with a constant-region primer. Slightly modified ARM-PCR, run as three nested multiplex PCR rounds, produced the TCR beta libraries. The first two PCR rounds, approximately 11 cycles each, used TRBV1-TRBV30 forward primers and a C-beta reverse primer. One entry per CDR3 protein, called by TCRdb with MiXCR from the multiplex PCR reads. The sample has 300,000 to 400,000 distinct CDR3 sequences; 60% to 80% are singletons. Out of unsorted whole blood came the blood RNA, and germline DNA was extracted as well. What was sequenced was peripheral blood. These receptors originate from a man aged 35 to 55 with primary liver carcinoma and hepatitis B virus infection.

This clonotype was seen many times. The rearrangement uses TRBV10-3 and TRBJ2-5; 10 bases are shared with TRBD2. This CDR3 is built from 16 residues. The germline CDR1 and CDR2 sequences are ENHRY and SYGVKD. The J segment lost 3 bases and the V segment lost 4 bases, leaving 8 bases of the junction unmatched. CDR3 bases: TGTGCCATCAGTGCGGGGAGCGGGAGGGCCAAAGAGACCCAGTACTTC. Amino acid sequence: CAISAGSGRAKETQYF.

In regard to this clonotype: A junction end diverges from the germline sequence, so it may reflect a read error. The chain combines TRBV11-2 with TRBJ2-6; 8 nucleotides line up with TRBD2. The CDR3 contains 17 residues. Germline CDR1 reads SGHAT; CDR2 reads FQNNGV. The CDR3 sequence: CDSTSLAVLSGANILTF. The DNA for the CDR3 is TGTGACAGCACCTCACTAGCGGTTCTCTCTGGGGCCAACATCCTGACTTTC.

The chain employs TRBV28 and TRBJ1-1; the D gene is possibly TRBD1 (5 bases). The CDR3 runs 15 residues. The V gene's germline CDR1 is MDHEN and CDR2 SYDVKM. V was shortened by 6 bases and J by 3 bases, with 17 bases between the two germline ends. For the CDR3, the DNA is TGTGCCAGCAGGGGAGGGGCAGTAGAGGACACTGAAGCTTTCTTT. It codes for CASRGGAVEDTEAFF.

This clonotype was counted a few times. This chain connects TRBV6-1 to TRBJ2-2; D unresolved. Trimming took off 5 bases at V and 10 bases at J, with 8 bases between the two ends. The CDR3 is 11 amino acids. Germline V lookup: CDR1 MNHNS, CDR2 SASEGT. The CDR3 DNA reads TGTGCCAGCAGTTCCGGGCCGGAGCTGTTTTTT. It codes for CASSSGPELFF.

The chain carries TRBV11-2 and TRBJ1-1; D gene unclear. V gave up 4 bases and J gave up 1 base, with 13 bases separating them. The CDR3 has 15 residues. Germline-derived CDR1 and CDR2 are SGHAT and FQNNGV. The CDR3 here is CASSWGSGWNTEAFF. In DNA, the CDR3 is TGTGCCAGCAGCTGGGGAAGTGGGTGGAACACTGAAGCTTTCTTT.

Worth noting for this clonotype: One end of the junction varies from germline; a read error may be responsible. V usage is TRBV29-1 and J usage is TRBJ2-5, with D hard to call. The CDR3 covers 12 residues. Germline lookup yields CDR1 SQVTM and CDR2 ANQGSEA. The CDR3 DNA reads as TGCAGCGTTCGGGCTACCGGAGAGACCCAGCACTTC. This translates into CSVRATGETQHF.

This clonotype was recorded many times. The chain employs TRBV12-3 or TRBV12-4 and TRBJ2-1; 9 positions agree with TRBD2. The junction had 0 bases not matched to a gene; V was cut back by 3 bases and J by 0 bases. This CDR3 contains 15 residues. In DNA form, the CDR3 reads TGTGCCAGCAGTTTTAGCGGGAGCTCCTACAATGAGCAGTTCTTC. Its protein product is CASSFSGSSYNEQFF.

On this clonotype itself: This may be a read error, as it is one base from a much larger clone. Because the CDR3 is missing its conserved closing phenylalanine or tryptophan, this is likely a read error. This rearrangement joins TRBV6-2 or TRBV6-3 to TRBJ2-7; 11 nucleotides align to TRBD2. Germline V gene sequence: CDR1 MNHEY, CDR2 SVGEGT. The CDR3 length is 17 residues. V lost 2 bases to trimming and J lost 4 bases; unmatched junction nucleotides: 10. CDR3 region: CASSYGLAGGPRYEQYY. The CDR3 DNA reads TGTGCCAGCAGTTACGGGCTAGCGGGAGGCCCTCGTTACGAGCAGTACTAC.

This clonotype appeared a few times. This chain links TRBV5-1 with TRBJ1-6; D gene uncertain. Germline V CDR1 and CDR2: SGHRS, YFSETQ. The V end lost 2 bases, the J end lost 3 bases, and 9 bases lay between the germline ends. CDR3 length equals 15 residues. CDR3 sequence: CASSFTSVYNSPLHF. The CDR3 coding sequence is TGCGCCAGCAGCTTCACATCCGTCTATAATTCACCCCTCCACTTT.

Of note for this clonotype: At one of its ends the junction is not consistent with the germline gene, which may arise from a read error. The rearrangement uses TRBV19 and TRBJ2-2; TRBD2 matches at 11 bases. CDR1 is LNHDA and CDR2 is SQIVND in the germline V gene (reference sequence). The CDR3 runs 15 residues. CDR3 sequence: CATRTSGSPTGGLFF. The CDR3 DNA reads TGTGCCACCCGAACTAGCGGGAGCCCCACCGGGGGGCTGTTTTTT.